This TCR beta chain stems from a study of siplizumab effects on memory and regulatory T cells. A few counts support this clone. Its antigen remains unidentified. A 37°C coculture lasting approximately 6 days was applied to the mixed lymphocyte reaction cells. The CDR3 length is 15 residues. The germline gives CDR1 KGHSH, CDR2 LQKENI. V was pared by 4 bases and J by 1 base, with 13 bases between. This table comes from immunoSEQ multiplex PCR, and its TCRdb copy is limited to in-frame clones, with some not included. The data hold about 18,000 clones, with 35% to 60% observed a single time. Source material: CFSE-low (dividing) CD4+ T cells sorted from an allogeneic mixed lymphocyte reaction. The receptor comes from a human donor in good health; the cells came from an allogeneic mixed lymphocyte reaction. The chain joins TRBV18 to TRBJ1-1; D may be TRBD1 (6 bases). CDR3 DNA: TGTGCCAGCTCACTCTCGGGACATAAGAACACTGAAGCTTTCTTT. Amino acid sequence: CASSLSGHKNTEAFF. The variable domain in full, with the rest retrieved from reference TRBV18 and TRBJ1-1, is NAGVMQNPRHLVRRRGQEARLRCSPMKGHSHVYWYRQLPEEGLKFMVYLQKENIIDESGMPKERFSAEFPKEGPSILRIQQVVRGDSAAYFCASSLSGHKNTEAFFGQGTRLTVV.